This TCR beta chain emerged from a study of T cell repertoires in cytomegalovirus infection. Study context: HLA-C-restricted CMV epitopes, recently identified, and well-studied HLA-B-restricted ones were used by the study. It can be stated that public TCR beta signatures indicated CMV infection as well as a matching HLA type.

From the reads, TCRdb called clonotypes with MiXCR, one entry per CDR3 protein. The sample carries roughly 150,000 distinct CDR3 sequences, 32% recorded once. Study-wide results and limits: Public TCR beta family frequency separated CMV-and-HLA carriers, including in an independent cohort. HLA-C-restricted CMV clonotypes gave the most frequent clonotype in two of eight donors.

To note about this clonotype: Its antigen remains unidentified.

The input for sequencing was CD8+ T cells from cultured PBMCs, taken from culture after CMV antigen stimulation. This receptor was identified in a human donor in good health (CMV status not recorded). Some clones in this sample may be carry-over from other donors' samples.

CDR3 DNA sequence: TGTGCCAGTAGTATATATTTAGCTACAGATACGCAGTATTTT. Its protein is CASSIYLATDTQYF. V is TRBV19 and J is TRBJ2-3; D uncertain. The CDR3 is 14 amino acids. Germline V gene lookup returns CDR1 LNHDA and CDR2 SQIVND (reference sequence). V lost 2 bases, J lost 3 bases, and 9 bases lay in between.